This T cell receptor (beta chain) was obtained from a study of T cell responses to AZD1222 COVID-19 vaccine. TCRdb's table, derived via immunoSEQ multiplex PCR, lists solely in-frame clones and lacks some. This sample yields 90,000 to 150,000 clones, of which about 90% are seen a single time; roughly 4.2% belongs to the top ten. Study-level results: Mostly white British, mostly female donors; authors suggested clonal diversity may be underestimated. Only after the peak T cell response were repertoires sampled.

The V and J ends lost 4 bases and 3 bases respectively, with 12 bases between them. Looked up from germline, CDR1 is ENHRY and CDR2 is SYGVKD. The CDR3 covers 15 residues. In this sample, this clone turned up once. What it binds is unknown. This clonotype originated in an adult in good health. The gene calls are TRBV10-3 and TRBJ1-4; D possibly corresponds to TRBD1 (5 bases). The sample consisted of peripheral blood, taken on day 0 of AZD1222 vaccination. The CDR3 loop is CAISGRQGANEKLFF. The CDR3 nucleotides are TGTGCCATCAGTGGTAGGCAGGGAGCTAATGAAAAACTGTTTTTT.